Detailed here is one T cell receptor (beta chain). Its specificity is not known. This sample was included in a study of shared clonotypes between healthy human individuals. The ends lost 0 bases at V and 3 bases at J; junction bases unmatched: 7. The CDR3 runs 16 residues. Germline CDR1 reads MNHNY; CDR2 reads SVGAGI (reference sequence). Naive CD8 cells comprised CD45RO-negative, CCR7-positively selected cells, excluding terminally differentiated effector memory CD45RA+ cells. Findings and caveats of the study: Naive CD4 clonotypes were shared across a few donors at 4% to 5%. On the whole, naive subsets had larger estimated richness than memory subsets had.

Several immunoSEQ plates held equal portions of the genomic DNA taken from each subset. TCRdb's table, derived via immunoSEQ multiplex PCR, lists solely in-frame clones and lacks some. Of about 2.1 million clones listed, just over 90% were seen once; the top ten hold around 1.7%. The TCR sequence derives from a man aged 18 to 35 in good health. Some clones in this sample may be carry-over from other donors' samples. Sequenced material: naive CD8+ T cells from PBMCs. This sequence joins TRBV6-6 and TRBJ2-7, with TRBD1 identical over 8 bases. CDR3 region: CASSYSTTGVGYEQYF. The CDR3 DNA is TGTGCCAGCAGTTACTCTACGACAGGGGTGGGCTACGAGCAGTACTTC.